The T cell receptor (beta chain) described here comes from a study of metastatic and nonmetastatic thyroid tumors. Study-wide context: Repertoires of blood and of tissue (tumor or nodule) from malignant and benign thyroid patients were compared. Findings of the study overall: Versus benign nodules, malignant thyroid tumors reportedly had significantly higher TCR beta diversity, in blood and tumor.

MiXCR re-clonotyped the PCR reads for TCRdb. The table lists just under 20,000 clones, approximately 22% of them singletons. On this clone itself: Its antigen is as yet unknown.

Ahead of thyroid surgery, no patient had received treatment of any kind. This clonotype was obtained from a male donor with papillary thyroid cancer or a benign thyroid nodule (not recorded which). Some clones in this sample may be carry-over from other donors' samples. The specimen sequenced was tumor tissue.

CDR3 region: CASSGQQAAKNIQYF. CDR3 sequence (DNA): TGTGCCAGCAGCGGCCAACAGGCAGCCAAAAACATTCAGTACTTC. The gene calls are TRBV7-9 and TRBJ2-4; the D gene is possibly TRBD1 (5 bases). The germline V gene has CDR1 SEHNR and CDR2 FQNEAQ (reference sequence). V gave up 5 bases and J gave up 0 bases, with 11 bases separating them. This CDR3 is 15 amino acids long.